Listed below are T cell receptor beta chains from one sample, sequenced in a study of blood T cell repertoires in COVID-19. The method was immunoSEQ multiplex PCR; TCRdb's version includes in-frame clones alone and lacks a portion of them. The sample yields fewer than 50,000 clones, roughly three quarters seen once. Sequencing was done on a sample of peripheral blood. The receptors here all came from a man aged 70-80 years with acute or convalescent COVID-19. The CDR3 runs from the conserved cysteine through the conserved F or W. A D gene is named only where the DNA matches it firmly. For some rows the clone size is stated as once, few or many, or as a class when expanded; others skip it.

j_call clone_size d_call v_call cdr3_aa cdr3_nt
TRBJ1-5 NA NA TRBV7-2 CASSLQSNQPQHF TGTGCCAGCAGCTTACAAAGCAATCAGCCCCAGCATTTT
TRBJ1-6 NA TRBD1 TRBV19 CASGRGQANSPLHF TGTGCCAGTGGAAGGGGACAGGCTAATTCACCCCTCCACTTT
TRBJ2-2 NA TRBD1 TRBV9 CASSVRGQVNTGELFF TGTGCCAGCAGCGTACGGGGACAGGTTAACACCGGGGAGCTGTTTTTT
TRBJ2-3 many NA TRBV28 CASKDTAITDTQYF TGTGCCAGCAAAGACACGGCCATCACAGATACGCAGTATTTT
TRBJ2-7 NA NA TRBV6-2/TRBV6-3 CASSYRPGIGSYEQYF TGTGCCAGCAGTTATCGACCCGGAATCGGGTCCTACGAGCAGTACTTC
TRBJ1-2 NA TRBD1 TRBV6-2/TRBV6-3 CASSPTGDGYGYTF TGTGCCAGCAGTCCCACAGGGGACGGCTATGGCTACACCTTC
TRBJ2-5 NA NA TRBV6-6 CASSVQLYGETQYF TGTGCCAGCAGTGTCCAACTATACGGGGAGACCCAGTACTTC
TRBJ1-2 NA NA TRBV4-2 CASSQGGVNYGYTF TGTGCCAGCAGCCAAGGGGGCGTTAACTATGGCTACACCTTC
TRBJ2-2 NA NA TRBV4-2 CASSQDGGRNTGELFF TGTGCCAGCAGCCAAGACGGGGGACGGAACACCGGGGAGCTGTTTTTT
TRBJ2-2 NA TRBD2 TRBV9 CASSKLAGAGELFF TGTGCCAGCAGCAAACTAGCGGGGGCCGGGGAGCTGTTTTTT
TRBJ2-5 once TRBD1 TRBV7-3 CASSLGTAGETQYF TGTGCCAGCAGCCTCGGGACAGCTGGTGAGACCCAGTACTTC
TRBJ1-2 NA NA TRBV25-1 CASSDLTANGYTF TGTGCCAGCAGTGATTTGACAGCCAATGGCTACACCTTC
TRBJ1-3 NA NA TRBV27 CASSSSVGNTIYF TGTGCCAGCAGTTCTTCCGTTGGAAACACCATATATTTT
TRBJ1-2 once TRBD1 TRBV10-3 CAISRRDREDGYTF TGTGCCATCAGTCGCCGGGACAGGGAGGATGGCTACACCTTC
TRBJ1-5 NA NA TRBV28 CASGPGGARNQPQHF TGTGCCAGCGGCCCGGGAGGGGCCCGCAATCAGCCCCAGCATTTT
TRBJ2-3 NA TRBD2 TRBV4-3 CASSQAGTSGGDTQYF TGCGCCAGCAGCCAAGCCGGGACTAGCGGGGGAGATACGCAGTATTTT
TRBJ2-3 NA NA TRBV2 CASSLRTEGTGNTQYF TGTGCCAGCAGTCTCCGGACAGAGGGAACAGGGAATACGCAGTATTTT
TRBJ2-7 few TRBD2 TRBV4-1 CASSQARRAGAYEQYF TGCGCCAGCAGCCAGGCTCGAAGAGCGGGGGCCTACGAGCAGTACTTC
TRBJ2-2 NA TRBD1 TRBV7-2 CASSPPTGQGVGELFF TGTGCCAGCAGCCCCCCAACGGGACAGGGGGTCGGGGAGCTGTTTTTT
TRBJ2-2 NA NA TRBV30 CAWSEELVATGELFF TGTGCCTGGAGTGAGGAGCTAGTGGCCACCGGGGAGCTGTTTTTT
TRBJ2-5 NA TRBD2 TRBV9 CASSVEAGEETQYF TGTGCCAGCAGCGTAGAGGCGGGAGAAGAGACCCAGTACTTC
TRBJ1-3 NA NA TRBV3-1/TRBV3-2 CASSQAPRGTIYF TGTGCCAGCAGCCAAGCCCCTAGGGGCACCATATATTTT
TRBJ1-2 NA TRBD1 TRBV4-1 CASSPRGDGYTF TGCGCCAGCAGCCCCAGGGGGGACGGCTACACCTTC
TRBJ1-2 NA NA TRBV6-2/TRBV6-3 CASSYGGNGYTF TGTGCCAGCAGTTACGGGGGGAATGGCTACACCTTC
TRBJ1-4 NA NA TRBV6-5 CASSYSQAASNEKLFF TGTGCCAGCAGTTACTCGCAGGCCGCATCTAATGAAAAACTGTTTTTT
TRBJ2-2 NA NA TRBV5-1 CASSTHTGLMNTGELFF TGCGCCAGCAGCACACACACAGGGCTAATGAACACCGGGGAGCTGTTTTTT
TRBJ1-4 NA NA TRBV2 CASRTQGPTNEKLFF TGTGCCAGCAGGACACAGGGCCCAACTAATGAAAAACTGTTTTTT
TRBJ1-3 NA NA TRBV9 CASSASGDGNTIYF TGTGCCAGCAGCGCGTCAGGGGACGGAAACACCATATATTTT
TRBJ1-3 NA TRBD1 TRBV5-1 CASSVTGGLGGNTIYF TGCGCCAGCAGCGTGACAGGGGGCCTTGGGGGAAACACCATATATTTT
TRBJ1-1 NA NA TRBV10-3 CAISEPTPGETEAFF TGTGCCATCAGTGAGCCCACCCCAGGGGAAACTGAAGCTTTCTTT
TRBJ1-2 NA TRBD1 TRBV4-3 CASSHRRDSYGYTF TGCGCCAGCAGCCATCGCCGGGACAGCTATGGCTACACCTTC
TRBJ2-1 NA TRBD2 TRBV4-2 CASSQGTSGGANEQFF TGTGCCAGCAGCCAAGGGACTAGCGGGGGGGCCAATGAGCAGTTCTTC
TRBJ2-2 NA TRBD1 TRBV6-5 CASRLGGQEELFF TGTGCCAGCAGGTTGGGGGGACAGGAGGAGCTGTTTTTT
TRBJ2-7 once NA TRBV6-2/TRBV6-3 CASSYSQGHLNSYEQYF TGTGCCAGCAGTTACTCGCAGGGACACCTTAACTCCTACGAGCAGTACTTC
TRBJ1-1 NA NA TRBV18 CASSPGGVNTEAFF TGTGCCAGCTCACCAGGGGGGGTGAACACTGAAGCTTTCTTT
TRBJ1-5 NA NA TRBV7-2 CASSLVARISNQPQHF TGTGCCAGCAGCTTAGTGGCCAGGATTAGCAATCAGCCCCAGCATTTT
TRBJ2-1 NA NA TRBV11-3 CASRLTQQNEQFF TGTGCCAGCAGGCTCACGCAACAGAATGAGCAGTTCTTC
TRBJ1-2 NA TRBD1 TRBV27 CASSRIMGQVIYTF TGTGCCAGCAGCCGCATAATGGGACAGGTGATCTACACCTTC
TRBJ1-1 NA NA TRBV7-9 CASSSRGAQDTEAFF TGTGCCAGCAGCTCTCGCGGGGCGCAGGACACTGAAGCTTTCTTT
TRBJ1-1 NA NA TRBV7-9 CASSLVGAEAFF TGTGCCAGCAGCTTAGTAGGGGCTGAAGCTTTCTTT
TRBJ1-2 NA NA TRBV29-1 CSVVPGPDYGYTF TGCAGCGTTGTCCCAGGGCCGGACTATGGCTACACCTTC